This T cell receptor (beta chain) was captured by sequencing in a study of blood T cell repertoires in COVID-19. Study-wide background: Acute and convalescent COVID-19 specimens originated in the United States, Italy and Spain. PBMCs, B-cell-depleted T cells, or T cells provided the cDNA or gDNA that made up the material.

Sequencing was performed with immunoSEQ multiplex PCR; in TCRdb, only in-frame clones are kept and a portion is missing. The sample lists 210,000 or so clones; 80% were seen once. The germline gives CDR1 MGHRA, CDR2 YSYEKL. Trimming took off 0 bases at V and 2 bases at J, with 12 bases between the two ends. The CDR3 has 16 amino acids. The sequenced sample was PBMCs or T cells enriched from blood (not recorded which). The rearrangement links TRBV4-1 to TRBJ2-3; D is uncertain. This TCR was recovered from a man aged 25 to 40 with acute COVID-19. CDR3 bases: TGCGCCAGCAGCCAAGATGCGACTGGCTACACAGATACGCAGTATTTT. This codes for CASSQDATGYTDTQYF.